The 14 T cell receptor beta chains below come from one sample, sequenced in a study of blood T cells in healthy people across ages. A J-beta primer mix and a sample-barcoded 5' primer were used in a second PCR of about 7 to 12 cycles. TCRdb used MiXCR to reprocess the 5' RACE reads, holding one entry per CDR3 protein. The data show approximately 1,100,000 distinct CDR3 sequences, around 43% seen once. The source material was blood. Receptors originate from a woman aged 60-75 years in good health.

This clonotype has more than one count but fewer than ten. The chain uses TRBV21-1 and TRBJ1-5; no DNA check was done on the table's D call, TRBD1. TRBV21-1 is a pseudogene segment. CDR3 length equals 17 residues. The DNA of the CDR3 is TGTGCCAGCAGCAAAAGGGGTCTTTACAGGGTACGGCAGCCCCAGCATTTT. Amino acid sequence: CASSKRGLYRVRQPQHF.

This clonotype was seen a few times. V and J are TRBV5-1 and TRBJ1-2, with D possibly TRBD1 on 6 matching bases. Trimming took off 6 bases at V and 6 bases at J, with 27 bases between the two ends. The germline V gene has CDR1 SGHRS and CDR2 YFSETQ. The CDR3 loop spans 17 amino acids. The CDR3 loop reads CASTPLGRNRAVNGYTF. The CDR3 coding sequence is TGCGCCAGCACCCCTCTGGGGAGGAACAGGGCCGTGAATGGCTACACCTTC.

This clonotype has at least ten counts. The chain recombines TRBV29-1 with TRBJ1-4; maybe TRBD1 (6 bases). The V end lost 2 bases, the J end lost 7 bases, and 11 bases lay between the germline ends. This CDR3 region has 13 residues. Germline V gene lookup returns CDR1 SQVTM and CDR2 ANQGSEA. As DNA, the CDR3 is TGCAGCGTTGAAATCATAGGGGGTGAAAAACTGTTTTTT. It specifies CSVEIIGGEKLFF.

This chain uses TRBV20-1 with TRBJ1-6, with 9 nucleotides matching TRBD1. The germline CDR1 and CDR2 sequences are DFQATT and SNEGSKA (reference sequence). The CDR3 covers 16 residues. The J segment lost 3 bases and the V segment lost 0 bases, leaving 3 bases of the junction unmatched. CDR3 sequence reads: CSARDLTGGYNSPLHF. CDR3 nucleotides: TGCAGTGCTAGAGATTTGACAGGGGGCTATAATTCACCCCTCCACTTT.

This clonotype was detected a few times. V and J are TRBV12-3 or TRBV12-4 and TRBJ2-3; tentatively, D is TRBD1 or TRBD2 (5 bases each). The V gene lost 6 bases and the J gene lost 6 bases, with 16 bases spanning the gap. The length of the CDR3 is 14 residues. CDR3 amino acids: CASRARDGQDTQYF. CDR3 nucleotide sequence: TGTGCCAGCAGGGCTAGGGACGGCCAGGATACGCAGTATTTT.

The chain employs TRBV12-3 or TRBV12-4 and TRBJ2-1, with 7 positions matching TRBD2. Trimming removed 3 bases from V and 7 bases from J; junction bases left unmatched: 9. The CDR3 is made up of 15 amino acids. For the CDR3, the DNA is TGTGCCAGCAGTTTGTCGGGAGGTCTGGGAAATGAGCAGTTCTTC. This codes for CASSLSGGLGNEQFF.

This chain connects TRBV29-1 to TRBJ2-3, with D unclear. The CDR3 extends over 11 amino acids. CDR1 is SQVTM, CDR2 ANQGSEA, per germline. Trimming removed 7 bases at V and 4 bases at J, with 9 bases between. CDR3 DNA: TGCAGCGGTGCCCAAGCAGATACGCAGTATTTT. Translated: CSGAQADTQYF.

The chain combines TRBV3-1 with TRBJ2-7; D gene ambiguous. The length of the CDR3 is 14 residues. V was shortened by 3 bases and J by 2 bases, with 11 bases between the two germline ends. The V gene's germline CDR1 is LGHDT and CDR2 YNNKEL (reference sequence). CDR3 DNA sequence: TGTGCCAGCAGCCAGGGGTCTACCACCTACGAGCAGTACTTC. This encodes CASSQGSTTYEQYF.

This clonotype was seen more than once but under ten times. This rearrangement joins TRBV29-1 to TRBJ2-7; no firm D call. V was trimmed by 4 bases and J by 6 bases, leaving 16 bases between them. Germline V gene lookup returns CDR1 SQVTM and CDR2 ANQGSEA. This CDR3 region has 13 residues. This CDR3 is CSVAEGPVSEQYF. As DNA, the CDR3 is TGCAGCGTTGCAGAAGGTCCAGTCTCCGAGCAGTACTTC.

This clonotype was recorded only once. One end of the junction does not line up with germline, which may come from a read error. The gene calls are TRBV27 and TRBJ2-4; D perhaps matches TRBD1 (6 bases). Germline V gene data show CDR1 as MNHEY and CDR2 as SMNVEV (reference sequence). The CDR3 spans 16 residues. In nucleotides, the CDR3 is TGTGCTAGCAGTGCGATACTCGACAGGTCAAAAAACATTCAGTACTTC. As protein: CASSAILDRSKNIQYF.

The rearrangement uses TRBV7-3 and TRBJ2-1; TRBD1 matches at 7 bases. V shed 5 bases and J 3 bases; nucleotides not matched to a gene: 7. There are 15 residues in the CDR3. The germline gives CDR1 SGHTA, CDR2 FQGTGA. CDR3 sequence reads: CASSQRQGNYNEQFF. CDR3 DNA sequence: TGTGCCAGCAGCCAAAGACAGGGAAACTACAATGAGCAGTTCTTC.

This clonotype was detected only once. A single base separates this from a much larger clone, so it may be a read error. The gene calls are TRBV2 and TRBJ2-3; D assignment may be TRBD1 or TRBD2 (5 bases each). This CDR3 is 14 amino acids long. V lost 6 bases and J 2 bases, leaving 12 bases between the germline ends. Germline loops: CDR1 SNHLY, CDR2 FYNNEI. CDR3 bases: TGTGCCAGCAGGCAGGGAGCGGACACAGATACGCAGTATTTT. It yields the protein CASRQGADTDTQYF.

The chain uses TRBV6-5 and TRBJ1-1, with a weak D call TRBD1 (5 bases). This CDR3 region has 15 residues. V lost 6 bases and J lost 2, with 16 bases in between. CDR1 is MNHEY and CDR2 is SVGAGI in the germline V gene. The CDR3 DNA follows: TGTGCCAGCAGGAACCTAGGACACGTCAACACTGAAGCTTTCTTT. Amino acids: CASRNLGHVNTEAFF.

This clonotype has just a few counts. The rearrangement joins TRBV9 to TRBJ2-1; D unclear. The CDR3 loop spans 12 amino acids. The V and J ends lost 1 base and 10 bases respectively, with 9 bases between them. Germline CDR1 is SGDLS and CDR2 is YYNGEE. The CDR3 reads CASSVTDGEQFF. The CDR3 bases are TGTGCCAGCAGCGTAACAGATGGGGAGCAGTTCTTC. The variable domain in full, with the rest retrieved from reference TRBV9 and TRBJ2-1, is DSGVTQTPKHLITATGQRVTLRCSPRSGDLSVYWYQQSLDQGLQFLIQYYNGEERAKGNILERFSAQQFPDLHSELNLSSLELGDSALYFCASSVTDGEQFFGPGTRLTVL.